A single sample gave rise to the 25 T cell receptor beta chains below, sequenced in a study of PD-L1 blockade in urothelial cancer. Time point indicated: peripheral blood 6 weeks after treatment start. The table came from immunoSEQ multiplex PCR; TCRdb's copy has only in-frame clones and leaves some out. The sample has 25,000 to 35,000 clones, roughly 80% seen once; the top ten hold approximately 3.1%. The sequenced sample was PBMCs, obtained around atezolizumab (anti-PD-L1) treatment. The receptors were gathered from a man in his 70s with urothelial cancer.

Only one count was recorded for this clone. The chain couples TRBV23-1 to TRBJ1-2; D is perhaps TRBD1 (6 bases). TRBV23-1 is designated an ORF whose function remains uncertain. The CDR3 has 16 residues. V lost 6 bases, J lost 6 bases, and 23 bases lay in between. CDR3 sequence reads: CASRQGNRRQTDGYTF. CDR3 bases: TGCGCCAGCAGACAGGGAAACCGCCGCCAAACTGATGGCTACACCTTC.

The CDR3: CASSLDAGVASTEQFF. In nucleotides, the CDR3 is TGTGCCAGCAGCTTAGACGCCGGGGTCGCTTCAACTGAGCAGTTCTTC. The genes are TRBV7-2 and TRBJ2-1; tentatively, D is TRBD2 (5 bases). The V end was cut by 1 base, the J end by 9 bases, with 19 bases between. Germline V gene sequence: CDR1 SGHTA, CDR2 FQGNSA. This CDR3 region has 16 residues.

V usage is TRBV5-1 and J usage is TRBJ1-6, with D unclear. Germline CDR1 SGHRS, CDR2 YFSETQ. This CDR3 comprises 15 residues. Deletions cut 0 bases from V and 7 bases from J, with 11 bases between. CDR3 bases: TGCGCCAGCAGCTTGGCCGGTTCCTCGAATTCACCCCTCCACTTT. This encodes CASSLAGSSNSPLHF.

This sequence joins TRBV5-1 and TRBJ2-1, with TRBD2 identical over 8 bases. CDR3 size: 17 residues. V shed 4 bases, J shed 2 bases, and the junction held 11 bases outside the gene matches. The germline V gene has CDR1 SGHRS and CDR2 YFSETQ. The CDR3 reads CASSPGGAGGPYNEQFF. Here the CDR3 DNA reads TGCGCCAGCAGCCCGGGGGGGGCGGGAGGCCCCTACAATGAGCAGTTCTTC.

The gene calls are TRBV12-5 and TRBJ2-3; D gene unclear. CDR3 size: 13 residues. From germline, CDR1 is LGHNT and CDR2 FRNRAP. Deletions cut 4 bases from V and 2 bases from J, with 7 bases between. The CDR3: CASGSSDTDTQYF. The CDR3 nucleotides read TGTGCTAGTGGTTCCAGCGACACAGATACGCAGTATTTT.

The CDR3 here is CASSAASVSYNEQFF. As DNA, the CDR3 is TGTGCCAGCTCAGCCGCTAGCGTTTCCTACAATGAGCAGTTCTTC. The chain is built from TRBV18 and TRBJ2-1, with D possibly being TRBD2 (6 bases). The CDR3 length is 15 residues. Germline CDR1 is KGHSH and CDR2 is LQKENI. The V end was cut by 5 bases, the J end by 1 base, with 12 bases between.

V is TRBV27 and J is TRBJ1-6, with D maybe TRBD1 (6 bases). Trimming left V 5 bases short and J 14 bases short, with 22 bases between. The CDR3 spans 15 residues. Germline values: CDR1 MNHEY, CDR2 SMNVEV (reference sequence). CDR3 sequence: CASSPSRQVVGALHF. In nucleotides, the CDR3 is TGTGCCAGCAGTCCCAGTAGACAGGTGGTGGGGGCCCTCCACTTT.

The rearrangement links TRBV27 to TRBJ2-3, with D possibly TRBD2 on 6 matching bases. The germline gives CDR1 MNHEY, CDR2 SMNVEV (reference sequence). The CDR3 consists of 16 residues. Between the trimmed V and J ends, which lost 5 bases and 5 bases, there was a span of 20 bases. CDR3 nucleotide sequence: TGTGCCAGCAGTCTCCGGGTAGCGGTCGAAGGAGATACGCAGTATTTT. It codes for CASSLRVAVEGDTQYF.

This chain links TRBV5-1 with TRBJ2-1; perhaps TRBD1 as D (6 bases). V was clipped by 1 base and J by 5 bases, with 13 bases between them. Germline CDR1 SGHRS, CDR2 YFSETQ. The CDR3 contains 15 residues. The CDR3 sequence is CASSLTGIPNNEQFF. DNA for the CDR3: TGCGCCAGCAGCTTGACAGGGATCCCCAACAATGAGCAGTTCTTC.

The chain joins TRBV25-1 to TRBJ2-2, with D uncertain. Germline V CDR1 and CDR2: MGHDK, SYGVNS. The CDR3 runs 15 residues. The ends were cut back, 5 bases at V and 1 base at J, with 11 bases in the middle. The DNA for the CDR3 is TGTGCCAGCAGTAAACGAGCGATGAACACCGGGGAGCTGTTTTTT. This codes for CASSKRAMNTGELFF. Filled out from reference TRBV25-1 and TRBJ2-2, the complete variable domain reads EADIYQTPRYLVIGTGKKITLECSQTMGHDKMYWYQQDPGMELHLIHYSYGVNSTEKGDLSSESTVSRIRTEHFPLTLESARPSHTSQYLCASSKRAMNTGELFFGEGSRLTVL.

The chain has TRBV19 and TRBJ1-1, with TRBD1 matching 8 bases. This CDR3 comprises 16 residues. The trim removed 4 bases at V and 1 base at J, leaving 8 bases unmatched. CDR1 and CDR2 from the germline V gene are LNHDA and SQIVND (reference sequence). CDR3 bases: TGTGCCAGTAGTACCAGTGGACAGGGTTCGAACACTGAAGCTTTCTTT. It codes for CASSTSGQGSNTEAFF.

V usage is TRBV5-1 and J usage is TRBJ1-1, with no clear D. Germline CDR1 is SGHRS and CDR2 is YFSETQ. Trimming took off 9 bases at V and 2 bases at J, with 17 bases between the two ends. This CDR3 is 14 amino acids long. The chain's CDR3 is CATRKEGLNTEAFF. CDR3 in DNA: TGCGCCACCCGAAAGGAGGGCTTAAACACTGAAGCTTTCTTT. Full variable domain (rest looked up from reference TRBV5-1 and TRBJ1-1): KAGVTQTPRYLIKTRGQQVTLSCSPISGHRSVSWYQQTPGQGLQFLFEYFSETQRNKGNFPGRFSGRQFSNSRSEMNVSTLELGDSALYLCATRKEGLNTEAFFGQGTRLTVV.

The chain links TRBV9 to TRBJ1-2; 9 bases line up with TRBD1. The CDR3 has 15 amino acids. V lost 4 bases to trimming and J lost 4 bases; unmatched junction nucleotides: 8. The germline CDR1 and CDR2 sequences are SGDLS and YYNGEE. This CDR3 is CASSIRPGQGYGYTF. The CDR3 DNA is TGTGCCAGCAGCATTAGACCGGGACAGGGCTATGGCTACACCTTC.

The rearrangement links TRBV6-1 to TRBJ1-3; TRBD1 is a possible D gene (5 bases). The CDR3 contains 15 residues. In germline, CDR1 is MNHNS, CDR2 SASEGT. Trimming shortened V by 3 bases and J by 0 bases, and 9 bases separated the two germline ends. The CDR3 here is CASSDAGLSGNTIYF. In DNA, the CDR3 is TGTGCCAGCAGTGACGCGGGACTCTCTGGAAACACCATATATTTT.

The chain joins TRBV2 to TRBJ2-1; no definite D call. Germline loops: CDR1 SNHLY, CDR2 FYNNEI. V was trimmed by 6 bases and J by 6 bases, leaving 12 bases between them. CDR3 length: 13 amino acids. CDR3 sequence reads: CASRLLSPNEQFF. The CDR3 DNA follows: TGTGCCAGCAGGCTACTAAGCCCCAATGAGCAGTTCTTC.

The CDR3 bases are TGCGCCAGCATGACTCACGAATTCCAGAACACTGAAGCTTTCTTT. It yields the protein CASMTHEFQNTEAFF. The chain links TRBV5-1 to TRBJ1-1, with D hard to call. Germline V gene data show CDR1 as SGHRS and CDR2 as YFSETQ. Deletions cut 6 bases from V and 1 base from J, with 16 bases between. There are 15 residues in the CDR3.

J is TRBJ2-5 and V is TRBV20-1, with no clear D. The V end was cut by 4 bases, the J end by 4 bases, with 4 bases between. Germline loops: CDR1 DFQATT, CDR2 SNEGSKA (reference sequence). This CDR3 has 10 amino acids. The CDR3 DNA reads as TGCAGTGCTACCCTAGAGACCCAGTACTTC. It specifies CSATLETQYF.

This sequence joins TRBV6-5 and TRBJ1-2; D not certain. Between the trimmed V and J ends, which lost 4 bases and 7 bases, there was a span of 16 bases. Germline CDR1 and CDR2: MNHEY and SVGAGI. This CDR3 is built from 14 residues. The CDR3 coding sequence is TGTGCCAGCAGTTCGACATCCCAATCGCGTGGCTACACCTTC. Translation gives CASSSTSQSRGYTF.

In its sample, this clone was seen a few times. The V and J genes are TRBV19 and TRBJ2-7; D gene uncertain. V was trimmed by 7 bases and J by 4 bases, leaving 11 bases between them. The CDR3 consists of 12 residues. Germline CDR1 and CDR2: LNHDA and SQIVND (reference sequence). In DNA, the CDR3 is TGTGCCAGTAAAACAGACGGATACGAGCAGTACTTC. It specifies CASKTDGYEQYF.

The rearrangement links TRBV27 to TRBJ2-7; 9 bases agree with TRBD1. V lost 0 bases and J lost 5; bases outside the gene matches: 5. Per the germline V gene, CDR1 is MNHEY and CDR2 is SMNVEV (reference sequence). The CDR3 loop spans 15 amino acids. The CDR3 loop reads CASSLSGTGPHEQYF. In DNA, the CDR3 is TGTGCCAGCAGTTTATCCGGGACAGGGCCCCACGAGCAGTACTTC.

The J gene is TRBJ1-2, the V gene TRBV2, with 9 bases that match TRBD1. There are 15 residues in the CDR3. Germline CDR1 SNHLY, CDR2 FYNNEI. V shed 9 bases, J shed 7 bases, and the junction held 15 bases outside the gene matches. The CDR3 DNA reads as TGTGCCAGGACAATGACAACCGGGACAGGGAGTGGCTACACCTTC. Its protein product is CARTMTTGTGSGYTF.

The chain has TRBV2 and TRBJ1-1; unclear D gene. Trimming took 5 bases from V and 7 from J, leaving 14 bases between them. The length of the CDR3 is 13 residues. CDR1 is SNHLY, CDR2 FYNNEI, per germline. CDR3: CASSRLGFGEAFF. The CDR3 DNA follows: TGTGCCAGCAGTAGACTCGGGTTTGGTGAAGCTTTCTTT.

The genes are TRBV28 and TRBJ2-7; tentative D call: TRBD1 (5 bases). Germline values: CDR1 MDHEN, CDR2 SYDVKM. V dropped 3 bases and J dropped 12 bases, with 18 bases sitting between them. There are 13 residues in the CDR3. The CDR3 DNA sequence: TGTGCCAGCAGTTTCGAGACAGACCCTATCCCGTACTTC. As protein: CASSFETDPIPYF.

In DNA, the CDR3 is TGTGCCAGCAGTTCGACAGTTGAAGCTTTCTTT. Residues: CASSSTVEAFF. J is TRBJ1-1 and V is TRBV6-5, with D possibly matching TRBD1 (5 bases). Trimming left V 4 bases short and J 7 bases short, with 7 bases between. The CDR3 totals 11 residues. Per the germline V gene, CDR1 is MNHEY and CDR2 is SVGAGI.

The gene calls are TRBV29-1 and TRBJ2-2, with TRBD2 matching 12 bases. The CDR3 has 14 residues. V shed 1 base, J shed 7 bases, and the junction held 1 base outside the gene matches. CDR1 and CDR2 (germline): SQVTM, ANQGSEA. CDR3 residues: CSVEALAGGGELFF. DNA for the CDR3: TGCAGCGTTGAAGCACTAGCGGGGGGCGGGGAGCTGTTTTTT.